This TCR beta chain was sequenced for a study of radiation and T cells in renal cell carcinoma. Overall study context: Nephrectomy followed 15 Gy stereotactic body radiation by 4 weeks.

Turning to this clone: The antigen remains unidentified.

General study points: Pretreatment tumor biopsies were lacking, so baseline clonotypes are unknown. In blood, top tumor clones expanded by 2 weeks, shrinking by 4.

Time point noted: baseline pretreatment blood. As for treatment: 15 Gy SBRT to primary tumor, nephrectomy 4 weeks later. Clear cell pathology was present in this patient's renal cell carcinoma. The CDR3 has 15 amino acids. V trimming: 3 bases; J trimming: 5 bases; junction bases outside the gene matches: 6. Germline CDR1 and CDR2: LNHNV and YYDKDF (reference sequence). Measured with immunoSEQ multiplex PCR; TCRdb has only the in-frame clones, and not every one. The repertoire holds around 140,000 clones, with around 89% as singletons. The receptor comes from a woman between 65 and 79 years old with renal cell carcinoma. This specimen consisted of blood, obtained from a patient whose treatment included radiotherapy and nephrectomy. This rearrangement joins TRBV15 to TRBJ1-1; 10 bases are shared with TRBD1. This CDR3 is CATSRARTGGTEAFF. CDR3 in DNA: TGTGCCACCAGCAGGGCTCGGACAGGGGGGACTGAAGCTTTCTTT.